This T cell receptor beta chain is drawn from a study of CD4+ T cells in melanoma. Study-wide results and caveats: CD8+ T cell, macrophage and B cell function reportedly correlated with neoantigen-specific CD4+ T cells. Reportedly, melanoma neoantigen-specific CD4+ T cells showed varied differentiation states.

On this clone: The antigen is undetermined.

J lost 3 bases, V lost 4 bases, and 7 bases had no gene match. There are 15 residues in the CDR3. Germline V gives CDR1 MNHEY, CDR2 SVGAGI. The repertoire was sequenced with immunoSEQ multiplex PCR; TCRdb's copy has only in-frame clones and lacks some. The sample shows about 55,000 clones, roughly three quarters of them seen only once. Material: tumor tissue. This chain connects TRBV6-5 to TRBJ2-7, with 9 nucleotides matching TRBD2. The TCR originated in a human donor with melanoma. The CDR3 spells CASSFAAGGSYEQYF. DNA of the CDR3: TGTGCCAGCAGTTTCGCGGCGGGGGGGAGCTACGAGCAGTACTTC.